This entry describes one T cell receptor (beta chain). This clone was detected only a few times. Its target antigen remains unknown. Qualities for individual bases were not recorded, and no much larger clone is one base off. The trial excluded patients who had a history of autoimmune disease or who were on systemic immunosuppression. Peripheral blood for TCR sequencing was collected from all dose cohorts at baseline, on cycle 4 day 1, and on cycle 7 day 1. The samples were drawn from a first-in-human, open-label, multicenter phase I dose-escalation trial of ivuxolimab. The trial enrolled adults with locally advanced or metastatic head and neck squamous cell, hepatocellular, melanoma or renal cell carcinoma. Before TCR sequencing, CD4+ T cells and CD8+ T cells were sorted from peripheral blood as separate populations. For sequencing of the TCRbeta CDR3 region, genomic DNA was extracted from the sorted cells. The immunoSEQ Assay was used for sequencing of TCRbeta CDR3 regions. TCRdb took over this immuneACCESS table, retaining in-frame rearrangements with V and J assigned. Such tables are incomplete; in checked studies, under half of the missing clones stem from an unresolved V gene, and the remainder is unexplained. The sample table lists roughly 38,000 clones, 65% to 90% of them with a count of one. The ten largest clonotypes hold about 1.7% of the sample.

The data stem from a study of OX40 agonist ivuxolimab in advanced cancers. With regard to the full study: Ivuxolimab was an agonistic, fully human IgG2 monoclonal antibody directed against OX40 (CD134), a costimulatory receptor. Intravenous ivuxolimab was administered to patients every 2 weeks at six dose levels: 0.01, 0.1, 0.3, 1.5, 3 and 10 mg/kg. Of the approximately 54 dose-escalation patients, hepatocellular carcinoma was present in about 20, melanoma in roughly 15, renal cell carcinoma in 9 and head and neck cancer in 9. In the dose-escalation cohort, more than 80% of patients were male, and the mean age was 60 years with a range of about 20 to 90. Prior anti-PD-1, anti-PD-L1 or anti-CTLA-4 therapy was permitted, and checkpoint inhibitors had been received by more than 35% of dose-escalation patients. Partial responses occurred in three dose-escalation patients, of whom one had hepatocellular carcinoma and two had cutaneous melanoma. Peripheral TCRbeta sequencing aimed to test whether ivuxolimab altered TCR sequence diversity and caused clonal T-cell expansion. The paper reports the monotherapy dose-escalation portion (N of about 54 patients) of the phase I ivuxolimab trial.

Overall study outcomes, separate from this receptor: Which antigens the clonally expanded peripheral T cells were specific for was not determined. Partial responders in the 0.1-3.0 mg/kg groups had among the lowest normalized peripheral clonal expansion, especially among CD8+ T cells. After ivuxolimab, CD8+ T cells had more expanded clones than CD4+ T cells on average. Low levels of normalized T-cell clonal expansion were also seen in some nonresponding patients. At doses from 0.1 to 3.0 mg/kg, clonal expansion was seen in both CD4+ and CD8+ blood T cells between baseline and week 6.

The CDR3 has 14 amino acids, counting the end cysteine and phenylalanine. The entry retains the CDR3 DNA only, 42 bases that are in frame from base 1. The trim is 5 bases for V and 3 bases for J, with a gap of 14 bases between the germline ends. Sequences LNHNV (CDR1) and YYDKDF (CDR2) are obtained from the germline V gene (reference sequence). The sequencing here drew on CD4+ or CD8+ T cells sorted from blood, taken in a trial of the OX40 agonist ivuxolimab. The origin of this receptor is an adult with an advanced solid tumor such as melanoma, head and neck, liver or kidney cancer. The rearrangement joined TRBV15 to TRBJ2-7; the D call could be TRBD1 or TRBD2, with each sharing 6 bases. The CDR3 region has the sequence CATSGGGHVYEQYF. DNA sequence: TGTGCCACCAGCGGAGGGGGGCACGTCTACGAGCAGTACTTC. Supplemented by the reference TRBV15 and TRBJ2-7 proteins around the CDR3, the complete variable domain is DAMVIQNPRYQVTQFGKPVTLSCSQTLNHNVMYWYQQKSSQAPKLLFHYYDKDFNNEADTPDNFQSRRPNTSFCFLDIRSPGLGDTAMYLCATSGGGHVYEQYFGPGTRLTVT.